Sequencing of this T cell receptor beta chain was carried out in a study of Ad26.COV2.S vaccination and SARS-CoV-2 variants (dated by TCRdb to about 2021). Turning to the overall study: Vaccine-arm donors were drawn from COV1001, a multicentre, randomized, double-blind, placebo-controlled phase I-IIa trial of Ad26.COV2.S in healthy adults. Ad26.COV2.S was given intramuscularly at 5x10^10 or 1x10^11 viral particles, as a single shot or as two shots 56 days apart. TCRbeta repertoire sequencing served as the tool for gauging how specific and how broad the SARS-CoV-2-reactive T cell receptors were following Ad26.COV2.S vaccination. The TCR-sequenced set comprised roughly 30 samples: approximately 19 Ad26.COV2.S vaccine recipients, 5 placebo recipients and 8 SARS-CoV-2 convalescent individuals. Participants in the trial were split at random into five groups of five each, receiving low-dose or high-dose Ad26.COV2.S once or twice, or else placebo on both occasions. Throughout the experiments and outcome assessment, investigators stayed blinded to trial group allocation.

From the cysteine through the phenylalanine, the CDR3 covers 16 amino acids. Only the CDR3 portion is preserved as DNA: 48 bases, with reading frame beginning at the first base. V is reduced by 1 base and J by 2 bases, leaving a spacing of 13 bases between them. Looking up the germline V gene (reference sequence) yields CDR1 WNHNN and CDR2 SYGVQD. As to this clone: The clone's antigen remains unknown. Base qualities are not at hand, and no much larger clone is one base apart.

Explained via the paper, the treatment or condition label denotes: around 19 received Ad26.COV2.S at low or high dose, single or two shots; 5 received placebo; per-sample allocation not given. For vaccine and placebo recipients, the sequenced repertoires came from samples collected on day 63 after the first injection. In Cohort 1b, roughly 26 adults aged 18-55 years were enrolled at a single site in Boston, USA, between 29 July and 7 August 2020. As a vaccine, Ad26.COV2.S was a replication-incompetent adenovirus type 26 vector that expressed a prefusion-stabilized SARS-CoV-2 spike protein derived from the original Wuhan strain. Study-wide findings and limitations: Compared with placebo recipients, Ad26.COV2.S recipients showed higher spike-specific TCR breadth (P = 0.0014). The authors noted that the TCR breadth and depth analyses may have underestimated total T cell responses. Substantial breadth of spike-specific CD8+ and CD4+ T cell responses was reported after vaccination. Comparing responses between vaccine doses or regimens was not something the study was powered to do. Vaccine and placebo recipients had comparable non-spike TCR breadth, which fits with the vaccine containing only spike.

TCRbeta CDR3 regions were sequenced with the immunoSEQ Assay. After extraction, genomic DNA underwent amplification by bias-controlled multiplex PCR, followed by high-throughput sequencing. The source study handled its data this way. To quantify the absolute abundance of every unique TCRbeta CDR3 region, sequences were collapsed and filtered. T cell fraction was estimated by normalizing TCRbeta template counts to usable DNA, which was measured by amplifying reference genes present in all nucleated cells. Repertoire TCRs were annotated as SARS-CoV-2-specific by exact matching of V gene, CDR3 amino acid sequence and J gene to a known reactive TCR set. The reference SARS-CoV-2 TCR set came from MIRA and was filtered for enrichment in COVID-19-positive ImmuneCODE repertoires, removing public or cross-reactive TCRs. Based on the MIRA antigens, annotated TCRs were further analysed at the level of specific ORF or position within ORF. Depth was the summed frequency of annotated unique rearrangements, while breadth was defined as annotated unique rearrangements over total unique productive rearrangements. TCR breadth was compared between groups using two-sided Wilcoxon rank-sum tests. This is the immuneACCESS table as TCRdb keeps it, with only in-frame sequences that have V and J called. A part of the clones is gone; compared with another copy, unresolved V genes explain less than half, and the rest is unexplained. That table supplies the V and J calls and clone size; D and trimming were determined from the DNA. Present in this sample are under 550,000 clones, more than 75% of which were seen just once. The ten largest clones capture 3.6% of the sample.

Here the sequenced sample was peripheral blood, taken in a trial of Ad26.COV2.S vaccine versus placebo. The sequence came from a person between 18 and 65 years old who received the Ad26.COV2.S COVID-19 vaccine or a placebo. Recombination connected TRBV10-1 to TRBJ2-3; a confident D gene designation cannot be given. The nucleotide sequence is given as TGCGCCAGCAGTGAGTACGGAAACCACCCCACAGATACGCAGTATTTT. Its product reads: CASSEYGNHPTDTQYF.